Below, 18 T cell receptor beta chains from the same sample are listed, as sequenced in a study of cytomegalovirus exposure and HLA in healthy donors. PCR amplification relied on 60 Vbeta primers (plus 13 Jbeta primers). Clones were sequenced by immunoSEQ multiplex PCR, and TCRdb holds only the in-frame ones, with some missing. The sample holds some 170,000 clones; roughly four fifths are singletons and the top ten take around 3%. Sequencing was carried out using PBMCs. The receptor source for this set is a male donor in good health and CMV-seronegative.

This clone was counted a few times. The genes are TRBV29-1 and TRBJ2-1; D call uncertain. Germline-derived CDR1 and CDR2 are SQVTM and ANQGSEA. Trimming took 6 bases from V and 1 from J, leaving 13 bases between them. CDR3 size: 14 residues. DNA for the CDR3: TGCAGCGTCGTGTTCACTGTTTCCTACAATGAGCAGTTCTTC. Protein product: CSVVFTVSYNEQFF.

The V and J genes are TRBV7-3 and TRBJ1-1, with D possibly matching TRBD1 (6 bases). The CDR3 is made up of 16 amino acids. Trimming removed 1 base from V and 5 bases from J, with 17 bases in between. Germline V gene lookup returns CDR1 SGHTA and CDR2 FQGTGA. CDR3 region: CASSLSGVQGGTEAFF. CDR3 nucleotide sequence: TGTGCCAGCAGCTTAAGTGGAGTACAGGGAGGGACTGAAGCTTTCTTT.

V gene TRBV29-1 combines with J gene TRBJ2-7, with D maybe TRBD1 (6 bases). The ends were cut back, 7 bases at V and 3 bases at J, with 10 bases in the middle. Per the germline V gene, CDR1 is SQVTM and CDR2 is ANQGSEA. This CDR3 region has 11 residues. CDR3 in DNA: TGCAGCGCCGAACAGGGCTACGAGCAGTACTTC. Amino acid sequence: CSAEQGYEQYF.

The V call is TRBV28, the J call TRBJ1-2; 10 nucleotides align to TRBD1. Germline V gene sequence: CDR1 MDHEN, CDR2 SYDVKM. With V trimmed by 3 bases and J by 4 bases, 5 bases remained unmatched. This CDR3 has 15 amino acids. The CDR3 here is CASSLGDRGPYGYTF. CDR3 nucleotides: TGTGCCAGCAGTTTGGGGGACAGGGGCCCCTATGGCTACACCTTC.

As regards this clone: Distinct nucleotide sequences in the sample also encode this CDR3. The rearrangement links TRBV6-5 to TRBJ2-3; 7 bases are a match to TRBD1. The J segment lost 0 bases and the V segment lost 0 bases, leaving 0 bases of the junction unmatched. The CDR3 runs 15 residues. Germline V gene data show CDR1 as MNHEY and CDR2 as SVGAGI. As DNA, the CDR3 is TGTGCCAGCAGTTACTCGGGACAGAGCACAGATACGCAGTATTTT. Translation: CASSYSGQSTDTQYF.

This clone appeared once. CDR3 in amino acids: CASSQGQASYEQYF. Written as DNA, the CDR3 is TGTGCCAGCAGCCAGGGACAGGCATCCTACGAGCAGTACTTC. J is TRBJ2-7 and V is TRBV7-2; 8 bases match TRBD1. Germline loops: CDR1 SGHTA, CDR2 FQGNSA. The J segment lost 1 base and the V segment lost 5 bases, leaving 4 bases of the junction unmatched. CDR3 length: 14 residues.

The V call is TRBV5-1, the J call TRBJ1-6, with 8 bases identical to TRBD1. From germline, CDR1 is SGHRS and CDR2 YFSETQ. Unmatched junction bases numbered 6, after V lost 4 bases and J lost 6 bases. CDR3 length equals 15 residues. The CDR3 protein is CASSILQGVNSPLHF. The CDR3 DNA is TGCGCCAGCAGCATCCTACAGGGGGTTAATTCACCCCTCCACTTT.

The DNA for the CDR3 is TGTGCCAGTAGTATTCCAGGGACAACCTTCTATGGCTACACCTTC. As protein: CASSIPGTTFYGYTF. The chain recombines TRBV19 with TRBJ1-2; the D gene is possibly TRBD1 (6 bases). Trimming pared 3 bases from V and 4 bases from J, leaving 15 bases between. The CDR3 runs 15 residues. Germline CDR1 is LNHDA and CDR2 is SQIVND (reference sequence). The whole variable domain, remainder taken from reference TRBV19 and TRBJ1-2, is DGGITQSPKYLFRKEGQNVTLSCEQNLNHDAMYWYRQDPGQGLRLIYYSQIVNDFQKGDIAEGYSVSREKKESFPLTVTSAQKNPTAFYLCASSIPGTTFYGYTFGSGTRLTVV.

The J gene is TRBJ2-5, the V gene TRBV6-5; D not resolved. The end of the DNA is better explained by TRBJ2-7, so the J call may be wrong. Germline values: CDR1 MNHEY, CDR2 SVGAGI. The CDR3 length is 16 residues. The CDR3 region has the DNA TGTGCCAGCAGTTACTCGTGGCAGGAACTCACCTACGAGCAGTACTTC. Translated: CASSYSWQELTYEQYF.

The chain links TRBV28 to TRBJ1-2; the D is unclear. Germline CDR1 and CDR2: MDHEN and SYDVKM. Trimming removed 7 bases at V and 6 bases at J, with 15 bases between. The CDR3 length is 13 residues. The CDR3 is CASTLDRSNGYTF. The CDR3 bases are TGTGCCAGCACCCTCGACCGGAGTAATGGCTACACCTTC.

In the case of this clone: Other DNA sequences within the sample encode an identical CDR3. The genes are TRBV7-9 and TRBJ2-1; D gene ambiguous. The CDR3 is made up of 16 amino acids. V shed 1 base and J shed 0 bases, with 10 bases lying between them. From germline, CDR1 is SEHNR and CDR2 FQNEAQ (reference sequence). CDR3 amino acids: CASSLGRLSSYNEQFF. DNA for the CDR3: TGTGCCAGCAGCTTAGGCAGGCTTAGCTCCTACAATGAGCAGTTCTTC.

The rearrangement uses TRBV4-2 and TRBJ1-6; 11 bases map to TRBD1. With V trimmed by 2 bases and J by 8 bases, 5 bases remained unmatched. CDR3 length: 16 amino acids. Germline CDR1 and CDR2: LGHNA and YNFKEQ. The CDR3 nucleotides read TGTGCCAGCAGCCAACCCCCGGGACAGGGGGATTCACCCCTCCACTTT. The encoded protein is CASSQPPGQGDSPLHF.

The rearrangement links TRBV11-3 to TRBJ2-3, with D possibly matching TRBD2 (6 bases). CDR1 and CDR2 (germline): SGHNT, YENEEA. The CDR3 has 12 residues. Trimming removed 8 bases at V and 4 bases at J, with 10 bases between. CDR3 in DNA: TGTGCCAGCCGCGGGGCAGCAGATACGCAGTATTTT. Protein product: CASRGAADTQYF.

The chain combines TRBV6-5 with TRBJ1-3; 7 nucleotides line up with TRBD1. V lost 0 bases and J lost 2; bases outside the gene matches: 1. Germline V CDR1 and CDR2: MNHEY, SVGAGI. The CDR3 runs 15 residues. CDR3 sequence: CASSYSGQTGNTIYF. The CDR3 DNA is TGTGCCAGCAGTTACTCGGGACAGACTGGAAACACCATATATTTT.

This rearrangement joins TRBV11-2 to TRBJ2-4, with a possible D match to TRBD1 (5 bases). The length of the CDR3 is 14 residues. CDR1 and CDR2 (germline): SGHAT, FQNNGV. V was pared by 6 bases and J by 8 bases, with 17 bases between. CDR3 nucleotides: TGTGCCAGCAGACCAGGGTCGTTGAGTGACATTCAGTACTTC. Translating it yields CASRPGSLSDIQYF. The full variable domain, completed using reference TRBV11-2 and TRBJ2-4, is EAGVAQSPRYKIIEKRQSVAFWCNPISGHATLYWYQQILGQGPKLLIQFQNNGVVDDSQLPKDRFSAERLKGVDSTLKIQPAKLEDSAVYLCASRPGSLSDIQYFGAGTRLSVL.

This clone was counted a few times. The V gene is TRBV6-6, the J gene TRBJ1-2; TRBD1 matches 7 bases. Losses at the gene ends were 4 bases for V and 4 bases for J; bases not matched to a gene: 9. This CDR3 spans 15 amino acids. Per germline, CDR1 MNHNY and CDR2 SVGAGI (reference sequence). The CDR3 DNA sequence: TGTGCCAGCAGTTCCCAGGGGACAGAACCCTATGGCTACACCTTC. Translating it yields CASSSQGTEPYGYTF.

CDR3 bases: TGTGCCAGCAGAAAAGGGACAGGGGGCAGTCACTATGGCTACACCTTC. It specifies CASRKGTGGSHYGYTF. The chain combines TRBV2 with TRBJ1-2; 12 nucleotides align to TRBD1. Germline V lookup: CDR1 SNHLY, CDR2 FYNNEI. J lost 3 bases, V lost 6 bases, and 8 bases had no gene match. CDR3 length equals 16 residues.

This chain links TRBV4-3 with TRBJ1-2; the D is unclear. The CDR3 contains 14 residues. The germline V gene encodes CDR1 LGHNA and CDR2 YSLEER. Deletions cut 0 bases from V and 8 bases from J, with 13 bases between. The CDR3 region has the DNA TGCGCCAGCAGCCAAGATACGGGAACTAGCGGCTACACCTTC. Protein: CASSQDTGTSGYTF.